Presented here are 19 T cell receptor beta chains from one specimen sequenced in a study of control samples from healthy donors and cancer patients. Repertoires were generated with immunoSEQ multiplex PCR, while TCRdb's copy carries only in-frame clones and drops some. The sample has some 73,000 clones; around 94% are singletons. Sample: blood. The receptors stem from a middle-aged woman in good health.

J is TRBJ1-5 and V is TRBV7-8; tentative D call: TRBD1 (5 bases). This CDR3 contains 14 residues. V dropped 3 bases and J dropped 1 base, with 7 bases sitting between them. Germline loops: CDR1 SGHVS, CDR2 FQNEAQ. The CDR3, as DNA: TGTGCCAGCAGCTTCCGGGGGAGCAATCAGCCCCAGCATTTT. Its translation is CASSFRGSNQPQHF. The full variable domain, with the rest looked up from reference TRBV7-8 and TRBJ1-5, is GAGVSQSPRYKVAKRGQDVALRCDPISGHVSLFWYQQALGQGPEFLTYFQNEAQLDKSGLPSDRFFAERPEGSVSTLKIQRTQQEDSAVYLCASSFRGSNQPQHFGDGTRLSIL.

The chain joins TRBV6-6 to TRBJ1-1, with unresolved D. Germline CDR1 and CDR2: MNHNY and SVGAGI (reference sequence). With 5 bases removed from V and 7 bases from J, the gap between germline ends came to 11 bases. The CDR3 sequence is 12 residues long. CDR3 sequence (DNA): TGTGCCAGCAGTCCTAGTGGTTATGAAGCTTTCTTT. Translation: CASSPSGYEAFF.

About this clone: An end of the junction does not agree with germline; a read error may underlie this. V gene TRBV5-6 combines with J gene TRBJ2-7; D could derive from TRBD1 or TRBD2 (6 bases each). The CDR3 covers 11 residues. CDR1 and CDR2 from the germline V gene are SGHDT and YYEEEE. The CDR3 nucleotides read TGTGCCAGCAGCTTGGCGGGGGCCCCCCACTTC. Protein sequence: CASSLAGAPHF.

The gene calls are TRBV30 and TRBJ1-3; 8 bases line up with TRBD1. CDR3 length: 14 amino acids. The J segment lost 4 bases and the V segment lost 4 bases, leaving 6 bases of the junction unmatched. Germline assignment: CDR1 GTSNPN and CDR2 SVGIG (reference sequence). The CDR3 nucleotides are TGTGCCTGGACCGCAGGGGGCAGGGGAAACACCATATATTTT. Its translation is CAWTAGGRGNTIYF.

The V gene is TRBV12-3 or TRBV12-4, the J gene TRBJ1-2; D unclear. This CDR3 is 12 amino acids long. The ends were cut back, 7 bases at V and 0 bases at J, with 6 bases in the middle. CDR3 sequence (DNA): TGTGCCAGCAAGTTAGCTAACTATGGCTACACCTTC. This gives the protein CASKLANYGYTF.

In this sample, this clone turned up once. V gene TRBV4-1 combines with J gene TRBJ1-5; D gene unclear. The CDR3 is 14 residues long. Germline values: CDR1 MGHRA, CDR2 YSYEKL. With 3 bases removed from V and 6 bases from J, the gap between germline ends came to 12 bases. In DNA, the CDR3 is TGCGCCAGCAGCCAGGCGGGGTACGGTCAGCCCCAGCATTTT. It encodes CASSQAGYGQPQHF.

The chain combines TRBV28 with TRBJ1-1; TRBD1 is a possible D gene (5 bases). This CDR3 region has 14 residues. Trimming left V 6 bases short and J 4 bases short, with 15 bases between. The germline gives CDR1 MDHEN, CDR2 SYDVKM. The CDR3 DNA is TGTGCCAGCAGCCTTGGGGGGTCGGGCACTGAAGCTTTCTTT. It encodes CASSLGGSGTEAFF.

The genes are TRBV6-5 and TRBJ2-5; TRBD2 might be the D (5 bases). The CDR3 loop spans 16 amino acids. CDR1 is MNHEY and CDR2 is SVGAGI in the germline V gene. Trimming took off 2 bases at V and 5 bases at J, with 18 bases between the two ends. CDR3 sequence reads: CASSYTPRREKETQYF. In DNA form, the CDR3 reads TGTGCCAGCAGTTACACCCCTCGAAGGGAGAAGGAGACCCAGTACTTC.

This chain joins TRBV7-9 and TRBJ2-2; perhaps TRBD2 as D (5 bases). CDR1 SEHNR and CDR2 FQNEAQ come from the germline V gene (reference sequence). V was clipped by 5 bases and J by 0 bases, with 16 bases between them. This CDR3 is 17 amino acids long. CDR3 nucleotide sequence: TGTGCCAGCAGCCCTAGCCTCGGGAACCCGAACACCGGGGAGCTGTTTTTT. Encoded protein: CASSPSLGNPNTGELFF.

This clone came up a few times. For the CDR3, the DNA is TGTGCCGTCGCCGGGGGTGGGGATCATCCTGGAAACACCATATATTTT. This translates into CAVAGGGDHPGNTIYF. This sequence joins TRBV10-3 and TRBJ1-3; D is possibly TRBD1 (5 bases). CDR3 length: 16 amino acids. The V and J ends lost 11 bases and 2 bases respectively, with 22 bases between them. The germline V gene has CDR1 ENHRY and CDR2 SYGVKD.

The chain uses TRBV28 and TRBJ2-7; D is undetermined. The CDR3 spans 14 residues. Per germline, CDR1 MDHEN and CDR2 SYDVKM. V lost 2 bases and J lost 7, with 15 bases in between. The CDR3 bases are TGTGCCAGCAGTTTAGCTCAGGCCCCTCGGGAGCAGTACTTC. Translation: CASSLAQAPREQYF.

The chain recombines TRBV7-9 with TRBJ1-2; D remains ambiguous. V was clipped by 1 base and J by 6 bases, with 9 bases between them. The CDR3 loop spans 13 amino acids. CDR1 SEHNR and CDR2 FQNEAQ come from the germline V gene (reference sequence). CDR3 amino acids: CASSLVTGDGYTF. CDR3 bases: TGTGCCAGCAGCTTAGTTACCGGGGATGGCTACACCTTC.

The chain employs TRBV28 and TRBJ2-1; 7 bases are shared with TRBD1. Per the germline V gene, CDR1 is MDHEN and CDR2 is SYDVKM. This CDR3 region has 14 residues. The V gene end was trimmed by 3 bases and the J gene end by 6 bases; junction bases not matched to a gene: 5. DNA of the CDR3: TGTGCCAGCAGTTTCCCGCGGACAGGCAATGAGCAGTTCTTC. This encodes CASSFPRTGNEQFF. Full variable domain (remainder filled in from reference TRBV28 and TRBJ2-1): DVKVTQSSRYLVKRTGEKVFLECVQDMDHENMFWYRQDPGLGLRLIYFSYDVKMKEKGDIPEGYSVSREKKERFSLILESASTNQTSMYLCASSFPRTGNEQFFGPGTRLTVL.

J is TRBJ2-7 and V is TRBV3-1 (or the pseudogene TRBV3-2); possibly TRBD1 for D (6 bases). V shed 3 bases and J shed 2 bases, with 11 bases lying between them. CDR3 size: 14 residues. Germline loops: CDR1 LGHDT, CDR2 YNNKEL (reference sequence). The CDR3 DNA reads TGTGCCAGCAGCCACAACGACAGGACCTACGAGCAGTACTTC. As protein: CASSHNDRTYEQYF.

Here the CDR3 reads CASSTGQSSLYNEQFF. The CDR3 region has the DNA TGTGCCAGCAGCACGGGACAGTCTTCTCTCTACAATGAGCAGTTCTTC. The chain joins TRBV11-2 to TRBJ2-1; 7 bases line up with TRBD1. The CDR3 length is 16 residues. CDR1 SGHAT and CDR2 FQNNGV come from the germline V gene. J lost 3 bases, V lost 5 bases, and 10 bases had no gene match.

This clone was picked up one time. This chain uses TRBV3-1 (or the pseudogene TRBV3-2) with TRBJ2-3, with a tentative D call TRBD2 (6 bases). V was trimmed by 3 bases and J by 10 bases, leaving 14 bases between them. Germline V gene sequence: CDR1 LGHDT, CDR2 YNNKEL (reference sequence). This CDR3 spans 13 amino acids. The CDR3 sequence: CASSQRRLDPQYF. The CDR3 nucleotides are TGTGCCAGCAGCCAGCGGCGACTAGACCCGCAGTATTTT.

This chain connects TRBV7-9 to TRBJ2-2, with 9 bases fitting TRBD1. Germline CDR1 SEHNR, CDR2 FQNEAQ (reference sequence). The CDR3 has 14 amino acids. The V segment lost 7 bases and the J segment 7 bases; nucleotides outside the gene matches: 7. This CDR3 reads CASNRDREGGELFF. The CDR3 nucleotides read TGTGCCAGCAACCGGGACAGGGAGGGCGGGGAGCTGTTTTTT.

The CDR3 bases are TGTGCCAGCAGTTTAGAGAGCAGGGGTGGGTATGGCTACACCTTC. Its translation is CASSLESRGGYGYTF. The chain is built from TRBV28 and TRBJ1-2, with D possibly TRBD1 on 6 matching bases. Trimming took off 2 bases at V and 5 bases at J, with 15 bases between the two ends. This CDR3 comprises 15 residues. CDR1 and CDR2 (germline): MDHEN, SYDVKM.

The chain uses TRBV30 and TRBJ2-3; D possibly corresponds to TRBD2 (5 bases). Trimming shortened V by 0 bases and J by 4 bases, and 23 bases separated the two germline ends. Germline V CDR1 and CDR2: GTSNPN, SVGIG (reference sequence). The CDR3 sequence is 18 residues long. The CDR3 bases are TGTGCCTGGAGTGTACGGGGTCGGGTCACACATTTCCCAGATACGCAGTATTTT. This codes for CAWSVRGRVTHFPDTQYF. The full variable domain, with the rest looked up from reference TRBV30 and TRBJ2-3, is SQTIHQWPATLVQPVGSPLSLECTVEGTSNPNLYWYRQAAGRGLQLLFYSVGIGQISSEVPQNLSASRPQDRQFILSSKKLLLSDSGFYLCAWSVRGRVTHFPDTQYFGPGTRLTVL.